This paragraph covers one TCR beta chain sequence. What it binds is not known. This record belongs to a study of cytomegalovirus exposure and HLA in healthy donors. This CDR3 comprises 19 residues. Germline CDR1 and CDR2: SGHTA and FQGNSA. The ends were cut back, 2 bases at V and 0 bases at J, with 22 bases in the middle. Whole-study results and caveats: Within an earlier analysis, most TCR beta V segments proved productive either about 90% or about 30% of the time. Rarity marked most TCR sequences, yet some public TCRs occurred in many donors.

13 Jbeta primers and 60 Vbeta primers were used for the PCR. TCRdb's copy holds only in-frame clones and misses some; the assay was immunoSEQ multiplex PCR. The sample consists of about 170,000 clones, approximately 73% of them appearing once. The clonotype was recovered from a woman aged 18-29 years in good health and CMV-seropositive. The sample was PBMCs. V and J are TRBV7-2 and TRBJ2-5, with TRBD2 as a possible D gene (5 bases). The CDR3 spells CASSLSLASTASYQETQYF. The CDR3 bases are TGTGCCAGCAGCTTATCGTTGGCTAGCACGGCCTCGTACCAAGAGACCCAGTACTTC.